A single sample gave rise to the 30 T cell receptor beta chains below, sequenced in a study of cytomegalovirus exposure and HLA in healthy donors. The PCR was carried out with 60 Vbeta primers and 13 Jbeta primers. Profiling relied on immunoSEQ multiplex PCR, and the TCRdb table lists in-frame clones only, not all of them. In the table there are 200,000 to 250,000 clones, around 89% of which are singletons. The sample consisted of PBMCs. Every receptor here comes from a woman aged 18 to 35 in good health and CMV-seronegative.

This chain connects TRBV11-2 to TRBJ2-7, with D perhaps TRBD1 (6 bases). CDR1 and CDR2 (germline): SGHAT, FQNNGV. V gave up 6 bases and J gave up 2 bases, with 14 bases separating them. The CDR3 runs to 14 residues. The chain's CDR3 is CASRSSGQPYEQYF. The CDR3 bases are TGTGCCAGCAGATCCTCAGGACAGCCCTACGAGCAGTACTTC.

The chain recombines TRBV5-7 with TRBJ1-4, with D maybe TRBD1 (5 bases). TRBV5-7 falls under the ORF class, with uncertain function. This CDR3 region has 14 residues. Trimming pared 3 bases from V and 5 bases from J, leaving 11 bases between. The CDR3 bases are TGTGCCAGCAGCTGTGACAGACAGAATGAAAAACTGTTTTTT. The encoded protein is CASSCDRQNEKLFF.

Only one count was recorded for this clone. The V gene is TRBV4-3, the J gene TRBJ1-6, with 7 bases aligning to TRBD1. V shed 5 bases and J 7 bases; nucleotides not matched to a gene: 11. Germline V gives CDR1 LGHNA, CDR2 YSLEER. The CDR3 is 16 residues long. CDR3 sequence reads: CASSARGTALNSPLHF. CDR3 bases: TGCGCCAGCAGCGCCAGAGGGACAGCACTAAATTCACCCCTCCACTTT.

This clone was counted once. The chain carries TRBV6-1 and TRBJ2-5; TRBD1 matches 7 bases. TRBJ2-7 explains the end of the DNA better; the J call may be wrong. This CDR3 is 15 amino acids long. Germline V CDR1 and CDR2: MNHNS, SASEGT. The CDR3 sequence is CASNLRYRGSYEQYF. The CDR3 coding sequence is TGTGCCAGCAATCTCCGGTACAGGGGCTCCTACGAGCAGTACTTC.

This sequence joins TRBV2 and TRBJ1-5; D possibly corresponds to TRBD1 (6 bases). The CDR3 is 15 residues long. Trimming left V 3 bases short and J 2 bases short, with 11 bases between. Germline loops: CDR1 SNHLY, CDR2 FYNNEI. DNA of the CDR3: TGTGCCAGCAGTGATTGGGGGCGGGGCAATCAGCCCCAGCATTTT. Residues: CASSDWGRGNQPQHF.

A remark on this clone: Sequence at one end of the junction differs from germline and may be a read error. V is TRBV6-5 and J is TRBJ1-2, with D perhaps TRBD1 (6 bases). The CDR3 is made up of 11 amino acids. CDR1 is MNHEY, CDR2 SVGAGI, per germline. The CDR3 region is CVSTDRYGYTF. CDR3 sequence (DNA): TGTGTCAGCACGGACAGATATGGCTACACCTTC.

This chain joins TRBV29-1 and TRBJ1-2; 9 bases match TRBD1. The CDR3 extends over 11 amino acids. CDR1 and CDR2 from the germline V gene are SQVTM and ANQGSEA. The CDR3 spells CCAQGAHGYTF. In nucleotides, the CDR3 is TGCTGCGCACAGGGGGCGCATGGCTACACCTTC.

This clone was found once. V is TRBV19 and J is TRBJ1-4; D is perhaps TRBD1 (5 bases). There are 16 residues in the CDR3. In germline, CDR1 is LNHDA, CDR2 SQIVND (reference sequence). Trimming left V 5 bases short and J 7 bases short, with 20 bases between. The DNA for the CDR3 is TGTGCCAGTAGTCCCTCCAGACAGTATCCCATTGAAAAACTGTTTTTT. It specifies CASSPSRQYPIEKLFF.

This chain connects TRBV11-3 to TRBJ2-1; D unresolved. Per germline, CDR1 SGHNT and CDR2 YENEEA. Trimming left V 5 bases short and J 8 bases short, with 10 bases between. CDR3 length: 12 residues. The CDR3 protein is CASSPPSDEQFF. DNA for the CDR3: TGTGCCAGCAGCCCCCCCTCGGATGAGCAGTTCTTC.

The chain uses TRBV7-3 and TRBJ2-5; D possibly corresponds to TRBD1 (5 bases). The CDR3 runs to 14 residues. Germline V CDR1 and CDR2: SGHTA, FQGTGA. Between the trimmed V and J ends, which lost 0 bases and 1 base, there was a span of 6 bases. CDR3 amino acids: CASSLTGAQETQYF. The CDR3 DNA reads TGTGCCAGCAGCTTAACAGGGGCCCAAGAGACCCAGTACTTC.

This clone was detected only once. The CDR3 loop is CASSGQIRNTEAFF. The CDR3 DNA sequence: TGTGCCAGCAGCGGACAGATAAGGAACACTGAAGCTTTCTTT. V usage is TRBV5-4 and J usage is TRBJ1-1, with D possibly being TRBD1 (6 bases). V shed 4 bases and J shed 1 base, with 11 bases lying between them. Germline values: CDR1 SGHNT, CDR2 YYREEE (reference sequence). The CDR3 covers 14 residues. Using reference TRBV5-4 and TRBJ1-1 for the parts outside the CDR3, the full variable domain is ETGVTQSPTHLIKTRGQQVTLRCSSQSGHNTVSWYQQALGQGPQFIFQYYREEENGRGNFPPRFSGLQFPNYSSELNVNALELDDSALYLCASSGQIRNTEAFFGQGTRLTVV.

In DNA form, the CDR3 reads TGTGCCAGCTCACCTCTACAGGGACCCCCTTCGAACACCGGGGAGCTGTTTTTT. It encodes CASSPLQGPPSNTGELFF. The chain employs TRBV18 and TRBJ2-2; weak D call: TRBD1 (6 bases). Trimming pared 3 bases from V and 0 bases from J, leaving 17 bases between. CDR1 and CDR2 (germline): KGHSH, LQKENI. The CDR3 covers 18 residues.

This clone appeared a single time. The gene calls are TRBV2 and TRBJ1-2, with 9 bases identical to TRBD1. Germline V gene data show CDR1 as SNHLY and CDR2 as FYNNEI. V was pared by 7 bases and J by 8 bases, with 17 bases of the junction left unmatched. This CDR3 has 16 residues. CDR3 nucleotides: TGTGCCAGCACCAATGGGTGGGACAGGGAATTTAAGGGCTACACCTTC. This sequence encodes CASTNGWDREFKGYTF.

CDR3 in DNA: TGTGCCAGCAGCTTGAGGGGGCGAGCATATAATTCACCCCTCCACTTT. It specifies CASSLRGRAYNSPLHF. This chain uses TRBV5-6 with TRBJ1-6, with TRBD1 matching over 7 bases. The germline V gene encodes CDR1 SGHDT and CDR2 YYEEEE. The junction had 5 bases not matched to a gene; V was cut back by 1 base and J by 4 bases. The length of the CDR3 is 16 residues. The full variable domain, its missing parts supplied by reference TRBV5-6 and TRBJ1-6, is DAGVTQSPTHLIKTRGQQVTLRCSPKSGHDTVSWYQQALGQGPQFIFQYYEEEERQRGNFPDRFSGHQFPNYSSELNVNALLLGDSALYLCASSLRGRAYNSPLHFGNGTRLTVT.

This chain connects TRBV18 to TRBJ1-2; D not resolved. The CDR3 covers 14 residues. Germline V gene data show CDR1 as KGHSH and CDR2 as LQKENI. With 3 bases removed from V and 4 bases from J, the gap between germline ends came to 12 bases. DNA of the CDR3: TGTGCCAGCTCACCGTTGGACGGGAGCTATGGCTACACCTTC. Translated, it gives CASSPLDGSYGYTF.

The rearrangement links TRBV5-4 to TRBJ2-2; D not certain. The CDR3 length is 12 residues. Per the germline V gene, CDR1 is SGHNT and CDR2 is YYREEE (reference sequence). V was pared by 0 bases and J by 7 bases, with 4 bases between. The CDR3: CASSLVGGELFF. CDR3 bases: TGTGCCAGCAGCTTGGTCGGCGGGGAGCTGTTTTTT. The whole variable domain, remainder taken from reference TRBV5-4 and TRBJ2-2, is ETGVTQSPTHLIKTRGQQVTLRCSSQSGHNTVSWYQQALGQGPQFIFQYYREEENGRGNFPPRFSGLQFPNYSSELNVNALELDDSALYLCASSLVGGELFFGEGSRLTVL.

V and J are TRBV9 and TRBJ2-1; D gene ambiguous. The V gene lost 0 bases and the J gene lost 4 bases, with 11 bases spanning the gap. The CDR3 contains 15 residues. The germline V gene encodes CDR1 SGDLS and CDR2 YYNGEE. CDR3 sequence (DNA): TGTGCCAGCAGCGTAGCTTTGACTTTATACAATGAGCAGTTCTTC. Translated: CASSVALTLYNEQFF. Combining the CDR3 with reference TRBV9 and TRBJ2-1 gives the whole variable domain DSGVTQTPKHLITATGQRVTLRCSPRSGDLSVYWYQQSLDQGLQFLIQYYNGEERAKGNILERFSAQQFPDLHSELNLSSLELGDSALYFCASSVALTLYNEQFFGPGTRLTVL.

V usage is TRBV7-3 and J usage is TRBJ2-7; a possible D gene is TRBD2 (6 bases). The CDR3 contains 15 residues. CDR1 is SGHTA and CDR2 is FQGTGA in the germline V gene. V dropped 4 bases and J dropped 5 bases, with 18 bases sitting between them. The CDR3 DNA reads as TGTGCCAGCAGCTCTACGGGACTCCCGGCTGACGAGCAGTACTTC. It yields the protein CASSSTGLPADEQYF.

The genes are TRBV7-9 and TRBJ1-2; D is perhaps TRBD1 (6 bases). The CDR3 sequence is 14 residues long. Germline V gene lookup returns CDR1 SEHNR and CDR2 FQNEAQ (reference sequence). Trimming removed 5 bases at V and 4 bases at J, with 14 bases between. The CDR3 nucleotides are TGTGCCAGCAGCCACGACAGGTATGGCTATGGCTACACCTTC. Protein sequence: CASSHDRYGYGYTF. Full variable domain (missing parts from reference TRBV7-9 and TRBJ1-2): DTGVSQNPRHKITKRGQNVTFRCDPISEHNRLYWYRQTLGQGPEFLTYFQNEAQLEKSRLLSDRFSAERPKGSFSTLEIQRTEQGDSAMYLCASSHDRYGYGYTFGSGTRLTVV.

The V gene is TRBV11-2, the J gene TRBJ1-2, with no clear D. This CDR3 has 14 residues. V gave up 5 bases and J gave up 4 bases, with 14 bases separating them. From germline, CDR1 is SGHAT and CDR2 FQNNGV. CDR3 region: CASSNVGLLYGYTF. CDR3 DNA sequence: TGTGCCAGCAGCAACGTGGGCCTCCTCTATGGCTACACCTTC.

The chain carries TRBV29-1 and TRBJ2-7; D may be TRBD1 (6 bases). The V end was cut by 4 bases, the J end by 1 base, with 17 bases between. The germline CDR1 and CDR2 sequences are SQVTM and ANQGSEA. CDR3 length: 15 amino acids. CDR3 amino acids: CSVVRTAGVSYEQYF. For the CDR3, the DNA is TGCAGCGTTGTACGGACAGCCGGCGTTTCCTACGAGCAGTACTTC.

The J gene is TRBJ2-5, the V gene TRBV27, with TRBD1 matching 9 bases. The J call may be faulty, since TRBJ2-7 better matches the DNA end. The CDR3 has 15 amino acids. CDR1 MNHEY and CDR2 SMNVEV come from the germline V gene (reference sequence). In DNA form, the CDR3 reads TGTGCCAGCAGTGCTACCGGGACAGGGCCCTACGAGCAGTACTTC. Protein product: CASSATGTGPYEQYF.

The chain carries TRBV6-5 and TRBJ2-1; weak D call: TRBD1 (5 bases). This CDR3 comprises 15 residues. The germline V gene has CDR1 MNHEY and CDR2 SVGAGI. V was trimmed by 0 bases and J by 8 bases, leaving 14 bases between them. Here the CDR3 reads CASSYSIVWGDEQFF. CDR3 bases: TGTGCCAGCAGTTACTCGATCGTGTGGGGCGATGAGCAGTTCTTC.

J is TRBJ2-7 and V is TRBV2; D possibly corresponds to TRBD2 (6 bases). This CDR3 has 15 residues. Trimming shortened V by 6 bases and J by 0 bases, and 15 bases separated the two germline ends. CDR1 and CDR2 (germline): SNHLY, FYNNEI. DNA of the CDR3: TGTGCCAGCAGACGGGCCCCTAGCGACTCCTACGAGCAGTACTTC. Its translation is CASRRAPSDSYEQYF.

The chain carries TRBV5-4 and TRBJ1-1; D perhaps matches TRBD1 (5 bases). CDR3 length: 16 amino acids. Germline values: CDR1 SGHNT, CDR2 YYREEE (reference sequence). The V end was cut by 5 bases, the J end by 6 bases, with 23 bases between. In nucleotides, the CDR3 is TGTGCCAGCAGTTATGGCGGGGACCCTACGTACTCTGAAGCTTTCTTT. This translates into CASSYGGDPTYSEAFF.

The chain combines TRBV10-1 with TRBJ2-1; 11 positions agree with TRBD2. Per germline, CDR1 WNHNN and CDR2 SYGVQD (reference sequence). The CDR3 sequence is 15 residues long. Trimming at V came to 6 bases and at J to 2 bases, leaving 3 bases not matched to a gene. The CDR3 is CASSEGLAAYNEQFF. The CDR3 DNA sequence: TGCGCCAGCAGCGAGGGACTAGCGGCCTACAATGAGCAGTTCTTC.

The chain links TRBV2 to TRBJ1-2, with 10 bases matching TRBD1. V lost 8 bases to trimming and J lost 0 bases; unmatched junction nucleotides: 12. Germline values: CDR1 SNHLY, CDR2 FYNNEI. The CDR3 extends over 17 amino acids. The DNA for the CDR3 is TGTGCCAGCGGACCCGGGACAGGGGACCTAGCTAACTATGGCTACACCTTC. Translating it yields CASGPGTGDLANYGYTF.

The chain recombines TRBV30 with TRBJ2-1; TRBD2 matches 8 bases. Trimming at V came to 3 bases and at J to 1 base, leaving 2 bases not matched to a gene. The CDR3 is 14 residues long. The germline V gene has CDR1 GTSNPN and CDR2 SVGIG (reference sequence). The CDR3 DNA follows: TGTGCCTGGAGGGGCGGGAGGTCCTACAATGAGCAGTTCTTC. It codes for CAWRGGRSYNEQFF.

The chain joins TRBV29-1 to TRBJ1-2; D is unclear. Germline V gene lookup returns CDR1 SQVTM and CDR2 ANQGSEA. Between the trimmed V and J ends, which lost 0 bases and 5 bases, there was a span of 13 bases. This CDR3 comprises 14 residues. CDR3 protein: CSVEDRGVSYGYTF. In DNA, the CDR3 is TGCAGCGTTGAAGATCGGGGAGTGAGTTATGGCTACACCTTC.

In this sample, this clone turned up a few times. The chain uses TRBV6-6 and TRBJ1-1, with D possibly matching TRBD1 (5 bases). There are 15 residues in the CDR3. Trimming removed 2 bases at V and 4 bases at J, with 14 bases between. Germline-derived CDR1 and CDR2 are MNHNY and SVGAGI (reference sequence). CDR3 nucleotide sequence: TGTGCCAGCAGTTACAAGGAGGGGATACCCACTGAAGCTTTCTTT. Its translation: CASSYKEGIPTEAFF.